Shown below are 27 T cell receptor beta chains from a single sample sequenced in a study of blood T cell repertoires in COVID-19. The repertoire was sequenced with immunoSEQ multiplex PCR; TCRdb's copy has only in-frame clones and lacks some. The sample contains approximately 40,000 clones, around 85% of which appear only once. Sequenced material: peripheral blood. Receptor source: a man between 60 and 75 years old with active or convalescent COVID-19.

V is TRBV3-1 (or the pseudogene TRBV3-2) and J is TRBJ2-4; the D is unclear. Trimming took 5 bases from V and 4 from J, leaving 21 bases between them. CDR3 length: 17 residues. The germline CDR1 and CDR2 sequences are LGHDT and YNNKEL (reference sequence). The CDR3: CASSTVVPFAKKNIQYF. DNA for the CDR3: TGTGCCAGCAGCACGGTGGTCCCATTTGCAAAGAAAAACATTCAGTACTTC.

The V and J genes are TRBV27 and TRBJ1-5; possibly TRBD1 for D (5 bases). Germline loops: CDR1 MNHEY, CDR2 SMNVEV (reference sequence). This CDR3 is built from 14 residues. V was clipped by 3 bases and J by 2 bases, with 8 bases between them. The DNA of the CDR3 is TGTGCCAGCAGTTTTCGGGGGGGCAATCAGCCCCAGCATTTT. Amino acid sequence: CASSFRGGNQPQHF.

This clone was seen more than once but under ten times. V and J are TRBV18 and TRBJ1-5, with D unresolved. The CDR3 runs 15 residues. The germline gives CDR1 KGHSH, CDR2 LQKENI. V was clipped by 4 bases and J by 3 bases, with 13 bases between them. The CDR3 DNA reads as TGTGCCAGCTCACGGGAGCAGGCAGTCAATCAGCCCCAGCATTTT. It translates to CASSREQAVNQPQHF.

The V gene is TRBV2, the J gene TRBJ2-1, with 9 bases lining up with TRBD1. Germline V gene lookup returns CDR1 SNHLY and CDR2 FYNNEI. V lost 7 bases and J lost 0; bases outside the gene matches: 4. The CDR3 contains 15 residues. CDR3 residues: CASTPTGGSYNEQFF. CDR3 in DNA: TGTGCCAGCACCCCGACAGGGGGCTCCTACAATGAGCAGTTCTTC. Variable domain in full (rest from reference TRBV2 and TRBJ2-1): EPEVTQTPSHQVTQMGQEVILRCVPISNHLYFYWYRQILGQKVEFLVSFYNNEISEKSEIFDDQFSVERPDGSNFTLKIRSTKLEDSAMYFCASTPTGGSYNEQFFGPGTRLTVL.

The gene calls are TRBV19 and TRBJ1-6, with 9 nucleotides matching TRBD1. Losses at the gene ends were 6 bases for V and 3 bases for J; bases not matched to a gene: 6. This CDR3 has 16 residues. Germline V gene data show CDR1 as LNHDA and CDR2 as SQIVND (reference sequence). The CDR3 loop is CASRATGGNYNSPLHF. Written as DNA, the CDR3 is TGTGCCAGTAGGGCGACAGGGGGAAACTATAATTCACCCCTCCACTTT.

The V gene is TRBV7-8, the J gene TRBJ2-2, with D tentatively TRBD1 (5 bases). Looked up from germline, CDR1 is SGHVS and CDR2 is FQNEAQ. This CDR3 contains 13 residues. The V gene lost 3 bases and the J gene lost 6 bases, with 8 bases spanning the gap. CDR3 region: CASSFRQSGELFF. CDR3 nucleotides: TGTGCCAGCAGCTTCAGACAGTCCGGGGAGCTGTTTTTT.

The chain uses TRBV29-1 and TRBJ2-2; weak D call: TRBD2 (5 bases). CDR1 and CDR2 (germline): SQVTM, ANQGSEA. Trimming pared 4 bases from V and 4 bases from J, leaving 10 bases between. CDR3 length: 13 amino acids. The CDR3 reads CSVGVAGTGELFF. For the CDR3, the DNA is TGCAGCGTTGGAGTGGCGGGCACCGGGGAGCTGTTTTTT.

The V and J genes are TRBV10-1 and TRBJ2-2, with TRBD1 matching 10 bases. The CDR3 length is 15 residues. The trim removed 7 bases at V and 5 bases at J, leaving 7 bases unmatched. Germline V lookup: CDR1 WNHNN, CDR2 SYGVQD (reference sequence). CDR3 bases: TGCGCCAGCACCCCGGGACAGGGGATAACCGGGGAGCTGTTTTTT. Translated: CASTPGQGITGELFF.

This rearrangement joins TRBV7-8 to TRBJ1-2; D is unresolved. V was clipped by 1 base and J by 8 bases, with 8 bases between them. CDR3 size: 12 residues. CDR1 and CDR2 from the germline V gene are SGHVS and FQNEAQ. As DNA, the CDR3 is TGTGCCAGCAGCTTAGGGGTGGGCGGCTACACCTTC. This translates into CASSLGVGGYTF.

The chain couples TRBV28 to TRBJ2-2, with TRBD2 matching over 16 bases. The CDR3 extends over 17 amino acids. Germline V gene data show CDR1 as MDHEN and CDR2 as SYDVKM. Trimming removed 6 bases from V and 5 bases from J; junction bases left unmatched: 6. CDR3 bases: TGTGCCAGCAGCGGGACTAGCGGGGGGGCCAGAACCGGGGAGCTGTTTTTT. Translation: CASSGTSGGARTGELFF.

The chain carries TRBV2 and TRBJ2-4; no clear D. Germline CDR1 reads SNHLY; CDR2 reads FYNNEI. The germline V and J ends were trimmed by 2 bases and 0 bases, with 11 bases remaining between them. CDR3 length: 16 residues. CDR3 sequence: CASSEMVSRAKNIQYF. The CDR3 bases are TGTGCCAGCAGTGAAATGGTTTCGCGAGCCAAAAACATTCAGTACTTC.

The rearrangement links TRBV7-9 to TRBJ2-5; TRBD2 matches 8 bases. The V gene end was trimmed by 5 bases and the J gene end by 5 bases; junction bases not matched to a gene: 7. The germline CDR1 and CDR2 sequences are SEHNR and FQNEAQ (reference sequence). The CDR3 spans 14 residues. The CDR3 reads CASSPGTRRETQYF. The CDR3 nucleotides are TGTGCCAGCAGCCCAGGGACTAGGCGTGAGACCCAGTACTTC. Based on the CDR3 plus reference TRBV7-9 and TRBJ2-5, the full variable domain is DTGVSQNPRHKITKRGQNVTFRCDPISEHNRLYWYRQTLGQGPEFLTYFQNEAQLEKSRLLSDRFSAERPKGSFSTLEIQRTEQGDSAMYLCASSPGTRRETQYFGPGTRLLVL.

J is TRBJ2-1 and V is TRBV6-5; maybe TRBD1 (5 bases). The length of the CDR3 is 12 residues. V dropped 7 bases and J dropped 5 bases, with 9 bases sitting between them. The germline V gene has CDR1 MNHEY and CDR2 SVGAGI. The CDR3 loop reads CASMGQNNEQFF. DNA for the CDR3: TGTGCCAGCATGGGGCAAAACAATGAGCAGTTCTTC.

The gene calls are TRBV28 and TRBJ1-5; a possible D gene is TRBD1 (5 bases). V lost 7 bases and J 6 bases, leaving 19 bases between the germline ends. The germline V gene encodes CDR1 MDHEN and CDR2 SYDVKM. This CDR3 spans 15 amino acids. The CDR3 sequence: CASTLFRGGSQPQHF. The CDR3 coding sequence is TGTGCCAGCACTCTCTTTAGGGGAGGGAGTCAGCCCCAGCATTTT. Looking up the rest from reference TRBV28 and TRBJ1-5 gives the full variable domain: DVKVTQSSRYLVKRTGEKVFLECVQDMDHENMFWYRQDPGLGLRLIYFSYDVKMKEKGDIPEGYSVSREKKERFSLILESASTNQTSMYLCASTLFRGGSQPQHFGDGTRLSIL.

V usage is TRBV7-6 and J usage is TRBJ1-1; unclear D gene. V lost 5 bases to trimming and J lost 0 bases, with 19 bases between them. This CDR3 comprises 17 residues. CDR1 is SGHVS, CDR2 FNYEAQ, per germline. The CDR3 bases are TGTGCCAGCAGCAAACCTCTAAGAGGAGGGATGAACACTGAAGCTTTCTTT. Its translation: CASSKPLRGGMNTEAFF.

The chain has TRBV29-1 and TRBJ1-4, with 11 bases matching TRBD1. The CDR3 is made up of 12 amino acids. Germline CDR1 and CDR2: SQVTM and ANQGSEA. The junction had 2 bases not matched to a gene; V was cut back by 6 bases and J by 8 bases. CDR3 residues: CSVRTGGEKLFF. The DNA for the CDR3 is TGCAGCGTCAGGACAGGGGGCGAAAAACTGTTTTTT.

The rearrangement joins TRBV6-2 or TRBV6-3 to TRBJ1-1; 7 nucleotides line up with TRBD1. The junction had 15 bases not matched to a gene; V was cut back by 5 bases and J by 12 bases. Germline V gene lookup returns CDR1 MNHEY and CDR2 SVGEGT. The CDR3 runs 14 residues. CDR3 region: CASSRFVTGTETFF. CDR3 bases: TGTGCCAGCAGTCGCTTTGTAACCGGGACAGAGACTTTCTTT.

V usage is TRBV5-1 and J usage is TRBJ2-2; the match to TRBD1 covers 11 bases. The CDR3 has 16 residues. Trimming took 5 bases from V and 4 from J; bases not matched to a gene: 7. Germline CDR1 and CDR2: SGHRS and YFSETQ. CDR3 nucleotides: TGCGCCAGCAGTCAAACGGGGACAGGGGGCACCGGGGAGCTGTTTTTT. This encodes CASSQTGTGGTGELFF.

Comment on this clone: The junction differs from germline at one of its ends, possibly a read error. The DNA for the CDR3 is TGTGCCAGCAGTTTCCTGACAGGGGGCGTTAGAATCTTC. Protein: CASSFLTGGVRIF. The chain joins TRBV12-3 or TRBV12-4 to TRBJ2-1; the match to TRBD1 covers 10 bases. CDR3 length: 13 residues.

This clone was detected a few times. This chain links TRBV9 with TRBJ2-5; D is unresolved. Germline values: CDR1 SGDLS, CDR2 YYNGEE. The CDR3 runs 18 residues. The V end was cut by 0 bases, the J end by 2 bases, with 20 bases between. CDR3 protein: CASSVAGYNIGGQETQYF. The DNA for the CDR3 is TGTGCCAGCAGCGTAGCTGGGTATAATATAGGCGGTCAAGAGACCCAGTACTTC.

The chain has TRBV14 and TRBJ2-1; 7 bases line up with TRBD1. V shed 5 bases, J shed 6 bases, and the junction held 10 bases outside the gene matches. Per germline, CDR1 SGHDN and CDR2 FVKESK. This CDR3 has 15 amino acids. CDR3 nucleotide sequence: TGTGCCAGCAGCAACCTACAGGGGCGGCGCAATGAGCAGTTCTTC. Translation gives CASSNLQGRRNEQFF.

This clone was counted a few times. This rearrangement joins TRBV11-3 to TRBJ1-1; D is uncertain. CDR3 size: 13 residues. Germline V gene data show CDR1 as SGHNT and CDR2 as YENEEA. Trimming cost V 7 bases and J 4 bases, with 13 bases left between them. The CDR3 spells CASTPGLGTEAFF. The CDR3 nucleotides are TGTGCCAGCACTCCAGGCCTCGGCACTGAAGCTTTCTTT. Full variable domain (outside the CDR3, taken from reference TRBV11-3 and TRBJ1-1): EAGVVQSPRYKIIEKKQPVAFWCNPISGHNTLYWYLQNLGQGPELLIRYENEEAVDDSQLPKDRFSAERLKGVDSTLKIQPAELGDSAVYLCASTPGLGTEAFFGQGTRLTVV.

The rearrangement links TRBV28 to TRBJ1-2; the D gene is possibly TRBD1 (6 bases). The CDR3 has 13 residues. The germline CDR1 and CDR2 sequences are MDHEN and SYDVKM. V lost 6 bases to trimming and J lost 4 bases, with 12 bases between them. CDR3 region: CASSPQGIYGYTF. CDR3 sequence (DNA): TGTGCCAGCAGCCCTCAGGGGATCTATGGCTACACCTTC.

This chain connects TRBV19 to TRBJ2-3; D is perhaps TRBD2 (6 bases). The CDR3 spans 15 residues. CDR1 and CDR2 (germline): LNHDA, SQIVND (reference sequence). V lost 3 bases to trimming and J lost 5 bases, with 15 bases between them. CDR3 sequence: CASSIYVGRGDTQYF. The CDR3 coding sequence is TGTGCCAGTAGTATTTACGTGGGGCGGGGAGATACGCAGTATTTT.

This clone was counted once. The genes are TRBV21-1 and TRBJ2-1; TRBD2 is taken as the D call from the table, unchecked against the DNA. TRBV21-1 is a pseudogene locus. The CDR3 totals 18 residues. The CDR3 sequence is CASSRSTDLAGFYNEQFF. CDR3 in DNA: TGTGCCAGCAGTCGTAGCACGGACCTAGCGGGATTCTACAATGAGCAGTTCTTC.

The chain carries TRBV30 and TRBJ1-2; TRBD1 is a possible D gene (6 bases). CDR1 is GTSNPN, CDR2 SVGIG, per germline (reference sequence). Trimming cost V 7 bases and J 8 bases, with 23 bases left between them. The CDR3 is made up of 14 amino acids. The CDR3 DNA is TGTGCCTCCCGAAAGGGAGAAGGGGGAATAGGCTACACCTTC. Its protein product is CASRKGEGGIGYTF.

This clone was seen only a few times. This rearrangement joins TRBV30 to TRBJ1-1; 10 bases are a match to TRBD1. CDR1 is GTSNPN and CDR2 is SVGIG in the germline V gene (reference sequence). The CDR3 runs to 14 residues. Germline trimming cut 2 bases from V and 8 bases from J; bases unmatched to any gene: 8. The CDR3 region is CAWSPRTGGWEAFF. In DNA form, the CDR3 reads TGTGCCTGGAGTCCACGGACAGGGGGTTGGGAAGCTTTCTTT.